What follows are 22 T cell receptor beta chains derived from one specimen sequenced in a study of cytomegalovirus exposure and HLA in healthy donors. The primer mix had 60 Vbeta and 13 Jbeta primers. The protocol was immunoSEQ multiplex PCR, while the TCRdb copy is restricted to in-frame clones and leaves out a portion. The data show under 150,000 clones, roughly 82% seen once. The sequencing input was PBMCs. The receptors were sampled from a boy under 18 in good health and CMV-seronegative.

This clone appeared once. This rearrangement joins TRBV7-2 to TRBJ2-3, with 7 positions matching TRBD2. Losses at the gene ends were 1 base for V and 4 bases for J; bases not matched to a gene: 5. Germline assignment: CDR1 SGHTA and CDR2 FQGNSA. This CDR3 comprises 15 residues. CDR3 protein: CASSLVAGVADTQYF. The CDR3 DNA is TGTGCCAGCAGCTTAGTTGCGGGAGTGGCAGATACGCAGTATTTT.

The chain uses TRBV11-3 and TRBJ2-1, with no clear D. This CDR3 spans 12 amino acids. V was pared by 4 bases and J by 3 bases, with 4 bases between. CDR1 and CDR2 (germline): SGHNT, YENEEA. CDR3 sequence reads: CASSSLYNEQFF. The CDR3 nucleotides read TGTGCCAGCAGCTCCCTCTACAATGAGCAGTTCTTC. The full variable domain, its missing parts supplied by reference TRBV11-3 and TRBJ2-1, is EAGVVQSPRYKIIEKKQPVAFWCNPISGHNTLYWYLQNLGQGPELLIRYENEEAVDDSQLPKDRFSAERLKGVDSTLKIQPAELGDSAVYLCASSSLYNEQFFGPGTRLTVL.

The V and J genes are TRBV4-1 and TRBJ1-3; no clear D. The CDR3 consists of 17 residues. Germline CDR1 is MGHRA and CDR2 is YSYEKL. V was cut by 1 base and J by 0 bases, with 13 bases left in between. The CDR3 DNA is TGCGCCAGCAGCCAAGGTCCCGACTTTTACTCTGGAAACACCATATATTTT. Translation gives CASSQGPDFYSGNTIYF.

The rearrangement uses TRBV10-3 and TRBJ2-1, with 12 bases lining up with TRBD2. Germline CDR1 is ENHRY and CDR2 is SYGVKD. V dropped 0 bases and J dropped 7; count of bases not matched to a gene: 7. This CDR3 is 17 amino acids long. The CDR3 protein is CAISESKLAGGGNEQFF. CDR3 in DNA: TGTGCCATCAGTGAGTCGAAACTAGCGGGAGGAGGGAATGAGCAGTTCTTC.

The rearrangement links TRBV27 to TRBJ2-1; 8 positions agree with TRBD2. This CDR3 is 16 amino acids long. Unmatched junction bases numbered 15, after V lost 6 bases and J lost 8 bases. Per the germline V gene, CDR1 is MNHEY and CDR2 is SMNVEV (reference sequence). CDR3 in amino acids: CASRRGDSGREDEQFF. CDR3 DNA: TGTGCCAGCAGAAGGGGGGATTCCGGGAGGGAGGATGAGCAGTTCTTC.

The CDR3 is CASSLLLSYEQYF. CDR3 sequence (DNA): TGTGCCAGCAGCTTACTACTCTCCTACGAGCAGTACTTC. The chain is built from TRBV7-2 and TRBJ2-7; D not resolved. Trimming left V 2 bases short and J 0 bases short, with 5 bases between. CDR3 length: 13 residues. Germline CDR1 and CDR2: SGHTA and FQGNSA.

This clone was observed a few times. This sequence joins TRBV7-3 and TRBJ1-1; D is undetermined. Germline V lookup: CDR1 SGHTA, CDR2 FQGTGA. The CDR3 consists of 15 residues. V shed 5 bases and J shed 4 bases, with 17 bases lying between them. The CDR3 nucleotides are TGTGCCAGCAGCCGAGGGTTTGGGTCGGGCACTGAAGCTTTCTTT. It yields the protein CASSRGFGSGTEAFF.

The chain is built from TRBV10-3 and TRBJ1-1; 8 bases are shared with TRBD1. The V segment lost 5 bases and the J segment 2 bases; nucleotides outside the gene matches: 4. The CDR3 consists of 14 residues. The germline V gene has CDR1 ENHRY and CDR2 SYGVKD. In DNA form, the CDR3 reads TGTGCCATCAGTAAGACAGGGGCCAACACTGAAGCTTTCTTT. It specifies CAISKTGANTEAFF.

This clone has just one count. This chain connects TRBV19 to TRBJ2-1; 7 bases fit TRBD1. The germline CDR1 and CDR2 sequences are LNHDA and SQIVND (reference sequence). V was clipped by 4 bases and J by 8 bases; unmatched bases: 11. This CDR3 contains 15 residues. The DNA for the CDR3 is TGTGCCAGTAGTAGGGGACAGAAGGTCCCCCATGAGCAGTTCTTC. Translated, it gives CASSRGQKVPHEQFF. Full variable domain (outside the CDR3, taken from reference TRBV19 and TRBJ2-1): DGGITQSPKYLFRKEGQNVTLSCEQNLNHDAMYWYRQDPGQGLRLIYYSQIVNDFQKGDIAEGYSVSREKKESFPLTVTSAQKNPTAFYLCASSRGQKVPHEQFFGPGTRLTVL.

The rearrangement joins TRBV5-1 to TRBJ2-5; D perhaps matches TRBD1 (6 bases). The CDR3 length is 15 residues. The V and J ends lost 4 bases and 3 bases respectively, with 16 bases between them. Germline V gene lookup returns CDR1 SGHRS and CDR2 YFSETQ. CDR3 residues: CASSAPGQLKETQYF. In DNA form, the CDR3 reads TGCGCCAGCAGCGCCCCGGGACAACTAAAAGAGACCCAGTACTTC.

The chain has TRBV6-1 and TRBJ2-5; tentative D call: TRBD1 (6 bases). CDR3 length: 15 amino acids. V lost 9 bases and J lost 2, with 19 bases in between. Germline V lookup: CDR1 MNHNS, CDR2 SASEGT. The DNA for the CDR3 is TGTGCCAGTAACGAGGGGGACACCATACAAGAGACCCAGTACTTC. This encodes CASNEGDTIQETQYF.

This clone showed up just a few times. This rearrangement joins TRBV7-2 to TRBJ2-7, with TRBD2 matching over 11 bases. V dropped 5 bases and J dropped 6; count of bases not matched to a gene: 6. The CDR3 is made up of 14 amino acids. Germline V lookup: CDR1 SGHTA, CDR2 FQGNSA. The CDR3 DNA follows: TGTGCCAGCAGCAGCTCAGGACTAGCGGGCGAGCAGTACTTC. This gives the protein CASSSSGLAGEQYF.

The chain links TRBV11-2 to TRBJ2-1; possible D gene TRBD1, 6 bases. This CDR3 is 15 amino acids long. The V and J ends lost 6 bases and 1 base respectively, with 13 bases between them. Germline CDR1 SGHAT, CDR2 FQNNGV. This CDR3 reads CASSLLQGSYNEQFF. The CDR3 nucleotides are TGTGCCAGCAGTCTTTTGCAGGGGTCCTACAATGAGCAGTTCTTC.

The CDR3 DNA is TGTGCCAGCAGTGAGTCGCGGTCCTACGAGCAGTACTTC. Translating it yields CASSESRSYEQYF. The rearrangement uses TRBV6-1 and TRBJ2-7, with D hard to call. CDR1 MNHNS and CDR2 SASEGT come from the germline V gene. The V gene lost 3 bases and the J gene lost 1 base, with 7 bases spanning the gap. The CDR3 contains 13 residues.

The V call is TRBV4-1, the J call TRBJ1-1; no clear D. The CDR3 runs to 13 residues. Looked up from germline, CDR1 is MGHRA and CDR2 is YSYEKL. V was cut by 1 base and J by 0 bases, with 3 bases left in between. The CDR3 protein is CASSQAVNTEAFF. Here the CDR3 DNA reads TGCGCCAGCAGCCAAGCGGTGAACACTGAAGCTTTCTTT.

This clone was counted only a few times. The genes are TRBV4-3 and TRBJ2-7; 8 nucleotides line up with TRBD1. J lost 4 bases, V lost 1 base, and 6 bases had no gene match. Germline-derived CDR1 and CDR2 are LGHNA and YSLEER. This CDR3 is 15 amino acids long. CDR3 loop: CASSQAGTGKYEQYF. The CDR3 nucleotides read TGCGCCAGCAGCCAAGCCGGGACAGGTAAGTACGAGCAGTACTTC.

The gene calls are TRBV11-2 and TRBJ2-7, with TRBD1 matching 9 bases. This CDR3 has 12 amino acids. Germline V lookup: CDR1 SGHAT, CDR2 FQNNGV. V lost 4 bases to trimming and J lost 12 bases; unmatched junction nucleotides: 7. CDR3 nucleotides: TGTGCCAGCAGCTCCCGGGACAGGGCCCGGTACTTC. Translating gives CASSSRDRARYF.

The rearrangement uses TRBV9 and TRBJ2-5, with 14 nucleotides matching TRBD2. The CDR3 contains 17 residues. Germline CDR1 is SGDLS and CDR2 is YYNGEE. Trimming took 4 bases from V and 4 from J; bases not matched to a gene: 9. CDR3 sequence reads: CASSPTSGRALGETQYF. DNA for the CDR3: TGTGCCAGCAGCCCGACTAGCGGGAGGGCCCTCGGAGAGACCCAGTACTTC.

The rearrangement joins TRBV11-2 to TRBJ2-1; 10 bases are shared with TRBD2. Germline trimming cut 1 base from V and 6 bases from J; bases unmatched to any gene: 3. The CDR3 runs 15 residues. Germline CDR1 and CDR2: SGHAT and FQNNGV. The CDR3 DNA sequence: TGTGCCAGCAGCTTAGTAAGCGGGAGGGCCAATGAGCAGTTCTTC. Its protein is CASSLVSGRANEQFF.

The rearrangement links TRBV5-1 to TRBJ1-1; D uncertain. Trimming cost V 2 bases and J 4 bases, with 21 bases left between them. Germline V lookup: CDR1 SGHRS, CDR2 YFSETQ. This CDR3 spans 17 amino acids. CDR3 coding DNA: TGCGCCAGCAGCTTCTACCGGGGAAACTACCTGAGCACTGAAGCTTTCTTT. It encodes CASSFYRGNYLSTEAFF.

This chain joins TRBV4-3 and TRBJ2-1; the D is unclear. The V and J ends lost 3 bases and 6 bases respectively, with 9 bases between them. Per germline, CDR1 LGHNA and CDR2 YSLEER. This CDR3 has 13 residues. The CDR3 loop is CASSHAVGNEQFF. CDR3 nucleotide sequence: TGCGCCAGCAGCCATGCGGTCGGCAATGAGCAGTTCTTC.

V and J are TRBV5-4 and TRBJ1-2, with 11 nucleotides matching TRBD1. CDR3 length: 15 amino acids. With V trimmed by 2 bases and J by 6 bases, 6 bases remained unmatched. In germline, CDR1 is SGHNT, CDR2 YYREEE (reference sequence). DNA for the CDR3: TGTGCCAGCAGCTTCCCCTGGACAGGGGGCGATGGCTACACCTTC. Its translation: CASSFPWTGGDGYTF.